A single sample gave rise to the 8 T cell receptor beta chains below, sequenced in a study of blood T cell repertoires in COVID-19. Libraries were prepared by immunoSEQ multiplex PCR; TCRdb keeps only in-frame clonotypes and omits some of them. This sample has about 250,000 clones, with around 85% found just once. Sequencing used peripheral blood. The receptors were gathered from a man aged 50 to 59 with COVID-19, enrolled during active disease.

Points on this clone: Other DNA sequences within the sample encode an identical CDR3. The chain joins TRBV5-1 to TRBJ2-7; D may be TRBD1 (6 bases). CDR1 and CDR2 from the germline V gene are SGHRS and YFSETQ. Trimming pared 0 bases from V and 4 bases from J, leaving 11 bases between. The CDR3 is 14 amino acids. CDR3 sequence: CASSLAGQGYEQYF. The CDR3 DNA sequence: TGCGCCAGCAGCTTGGCCGGGCAGGGGTACGAGCAGTACTTC.

This rearrangement joins TRBV9 to TRBJ2-5; D might be TRBD2 (6 bases). The CDR3 has 15 residues. The germline V gene has CDR1 SGDLS and CDR2 YYNGEE. V lost 4 bases and J 0 bases, leaving 13 bases between the germline ends. CDR3 DNA: TGTGCCAGCAGCATTGGGACTTCGTACCAAGAGACCCAGTACTTC. This translates into CASSIGTSYQETQYF.

The CDR3, as DNA: TGTGCCATCAGTGACGAGGACAGGGCCGGGGAGCTGTTTTTT. This gives the protein CAISDEDRAGELFF. The V gene is TRBV10-3, the J gene TRBJ2-2; the match to TRBD1 covers 8 bases. The trim removed 3 bases at V and 6 bases at J, leaving 3 bases unmatched. In germline, CDR1 is ENHRY, CDR2 SYGVKD. CDR3 length: 14 residues.

The chain employs TRBV4-1 and TRBJ1-1, with D possibly being TRBD1 (6 bases). The CDR3 is 15 residues long. Per germline, CDR1 MGHRA and CDR2 YSYEKL. V dropped 4 bases and J dropped 1 base, with 13 bases sitting between them. The CDR3 sequence: CASSRTGQTNTEAFF. CDR3 nucleotides: TGCGCCAGCAGCCGTACGGGACAAACGAACACTGAAGCTTTCTTT.

The V call is TRBV6-5, the J call TRBJ2-3; 8 bases fit TRBD2. Germline values: CDR1 MNHEY, CDR2 SVGAGI. V dropped 7 bases and J dropped 4; count of bases not matched to a gene: 7. This CDR3 is built from 14 residues. The CDR3 region has the DNA TGTGCCAGCATGCCGGGGGGGCTGGCAGATACGCAGTATTTT. This translates into CASMPGGLADTQYF.

The chain recombines TRBV5-6 with TRBJ2-7; a weak D match, TRBD1 (6 bases). This CDR3 has 14 amino acids. The V and J ends lost 0 bases and 3 bases respectively, with 10 bases between them. In germline, CDR1 is SGHDT, CDR2 YYEEEE. The CDR3 region has the DNA TGTGCCAGCAGCTTGGGGTTCAGGGGCTACGAGCAGTACTTC. Protein sequence: CASSLGFRGYEQYF. The full variable domain, with the rest looked up from reference TRBV5-6 and TRBJ2-7, is DAGVTQSPTHLIKTRGQQVTLRCSPKSGHDTVSWYQQALGQGPQFIFQYYEEEERQRGNFPDRFSGHQFPNYSSELNVNALLLGDSALYLCASSLGFRGYEQYFGPGTRLTVT.

This chain joins TRBV24-1 and TRBJ2-7, with 8 bases aligning to TRBD1. J lost 4 bases, V lost 1 base, and 8 bases had no gene match. The CDR3 spans 16 residues. Looked up from germline, CDR1 is KGHDR and CDR2 is SFDVKD. Written as DNA, the CDR3 is TGTGCCACCAGTGATTTTACTCCTCAGGGGGCGTACGAGCAGTACTTC. Residues: CATSDFTPQGAYEQYF.

This clone was detected once. The chain uses TRBV7-3 and TRBJ2-3; D perhaps matches TRBD2 (5 bases). The CDR3 loop spans 14 amino acids. CDR1 and CDR2 (germline): SGHTA, FQGTGA. Trimming stripped 8 bases from V and 0 bases from J, with 12 bases between. The CDR3 nucleotides are TGTGCCAGCTCGGACTCCTACAGCACAGATACGCAGTATTTT. Translating gives CASSDSYSTDTQYF.